Sequencing of this TCR beta chain was carried out in a study of CXCR3-negative and CXCR3-positive naive CD8 T cells. Whole-study context: Sequencing yielded approximately 130 million TRB reads, roughly 1.5 +/- 0.3 million per library.

Study conclusions and caveats: Researchers report that CXCR3-positive naive cells carry more hydrophobic TRB CDR3s than CXCR3-negative naive cells. Comparison of naive CXCR3-negative and CXCR3-positive cells revealed similar TRBV-TRBJ usage, while memory cells differed.

Researchers sorted roughly 310,000 cells of each CD8+ T cell subset in triplicate. CDR3 length: 15 residues. Germline V gene sequence: CDR1 MRHNA, CDR2 SNTAGT. Libraries were UMI-labeled 5' RACE TRB cDNA. TCRdb re-called the 5' RACE reads and shows each CDR3 protein once, DNA omitted. The repertoire table contains some 85,000 distinct CDR3 sequences. With regard to this clonotype: Its specificity is unknown.

This sequence joins TRBV6-4 and TRBJ2-3; the D gene TCRdb calls, TRBD2, cannot be checked with no DNA. This clonotype was obtained from a human donor in good health. Some clones in this sample may be carry-over from other donors' samples. The sample comprised naive CXCR3+ CD8+ T cells from blood. The subset is: CD45RO-CCR7+CD27+CD95- naive CD8+ T cells expressing CXCR3 (TNR3+). The CDR3: CASSASAGGLDTRYF.